This T cell receptor beta chain is drawn from a study of blood T cell repertoires in COVID-19. Study-level information: Samples taken during acute and convalescent COVID-19 were collected in the United States, Italy and Spain. The cDNA or gDNA used as material had been derived from T cells, B-cell-depleted T cells, or PBMCs.

This clone was seen just once. Original methodology: Cell counts per sample came from amplifying reference gene primers. Using immunoSEQ multiplex PCR, the repertoire was profiled, and TCRdb retains in-frame clones only, with some absent. The V and J calls and clone size were taken over from that table, and D and trimming were inferred from the DNA. The sample holds about 59,000 clones, 80% to 95% seen once. Trimming cost V 6 bases and J 4 bases, with 9 bases left between them. This CDR3 is built from 13 residues. Germline CDR1 MNHNY, CDR2 SVGAGI (reference sequence). J is TRBJ2-2 and V is TRBV6-6, with TRBD2 as a possible D gene (5 bases). The sequence was collected from a man older than 75 with acute or convalescent COVID-19. The material sequenced was peripheral blood. CDR3 sequence: CASSARGTGELFF. CDR3 sequence (DNA): TGTGCCAGCAGCGCTCGGGGCACCGGGGAGCTGTTTTTT.